This T cell receptor (beta chain) was sequenced for a study of blood T cells in healthy people across ages. In this sample, this clonotype turned up a few times. What it binds is not known. The study, taken as a whole, reports: Correlation between TCR beta diversity and naive T cell percentage was strong.

Using a J-beta primer mix together with a sample-barcoded 5' primer, a second PCR was run for roughly 7 to 12 cycles. TCRdb reprocessed the 5' RACE reads via MiXCR and lists one record per CDR3 protein. The sample carries some 760,000 distinct CDR3 sequences, approximately 25% recorded once. CDR1 and CDR2 from the germline V gene are LGHNA and YSLEER. The CDR3 sequence is 13 residues long. The ends were cut back, 0 bases at V and 7 bases at J, with 9 bases in the middle. These records were also assigned to another study, of T cells of mothers and their children. This second study says: The study recruited a few healthy Caucasian mothers and their six children as donors. The search for persistent microchimeric T cell clones detected none.

V is TRBV4-3 and J is TRBJ1-1; unclear D gene. The TCR sequence derives from a boy between 10 and 17 years old in good health. The sample consisted of blood. The CDR3 protein is CASSQDLQVEAFF. The CDR3 DNA reads as TGCGCCAGCAGCCAAGATCTCCAGGTTGAAGCTTTCTTT.